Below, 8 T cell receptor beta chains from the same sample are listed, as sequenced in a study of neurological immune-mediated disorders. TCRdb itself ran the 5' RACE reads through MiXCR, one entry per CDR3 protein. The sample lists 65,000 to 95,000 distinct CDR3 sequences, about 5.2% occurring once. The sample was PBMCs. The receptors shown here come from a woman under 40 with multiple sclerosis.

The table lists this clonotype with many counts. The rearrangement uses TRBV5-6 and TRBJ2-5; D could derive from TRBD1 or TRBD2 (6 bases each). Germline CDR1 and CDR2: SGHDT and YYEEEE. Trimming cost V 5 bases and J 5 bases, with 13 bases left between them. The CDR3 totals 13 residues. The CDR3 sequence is CASRHTGTETQYF. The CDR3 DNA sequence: TGTGCCAGCAGACACACAGGGACTGAGACCCAGTACTTC.

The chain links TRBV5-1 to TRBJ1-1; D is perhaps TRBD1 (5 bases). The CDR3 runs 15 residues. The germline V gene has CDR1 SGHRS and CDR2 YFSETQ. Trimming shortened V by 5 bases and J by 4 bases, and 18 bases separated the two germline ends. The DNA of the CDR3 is TGCGCCAGCAGTGGGGCCGGGAGGGTAGTCACTGAAGCTTTCTTT. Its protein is CASSGAGRVVTEAFF.

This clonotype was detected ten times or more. The CDR3 loop reads CASSFYQTGELFF. The DNA of the CDR3 is TGCGCCAGCAGCTTTTACCAGACCGGGGAGCTGTTTTTT. V is TRBV5-1 and J is TRBJ2-2; unclear D gene. V shed 2 bases and J shed 5 bases, with 7 bases lying between them. Germline values: CDR1 SGHRS, CDR2 YFSETQ. The CDR3 sequence is 13 residues long.

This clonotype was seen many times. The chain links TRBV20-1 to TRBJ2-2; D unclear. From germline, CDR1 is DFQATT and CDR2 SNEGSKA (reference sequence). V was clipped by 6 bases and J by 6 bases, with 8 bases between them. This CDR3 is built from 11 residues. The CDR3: CSAISSGELFF. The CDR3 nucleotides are TGCAGTGCCATTAGCTCCGGGGAGCTGTTTTTT.

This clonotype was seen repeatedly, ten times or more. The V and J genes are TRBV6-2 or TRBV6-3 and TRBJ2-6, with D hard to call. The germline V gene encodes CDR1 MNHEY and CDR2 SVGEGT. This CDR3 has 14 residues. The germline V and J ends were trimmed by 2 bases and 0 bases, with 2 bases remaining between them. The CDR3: CASSYSSGANVLTF. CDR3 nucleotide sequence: TGTGCCAGCAGTTACAGCTCTGGGGCCAACGTCCTGACTTTC.

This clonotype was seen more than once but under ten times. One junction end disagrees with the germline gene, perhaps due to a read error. CDR3 residues: CSALGTRSYNSPLHF. CDR3 DNA sequence: TGCAGTGCTTTAGGCACTCGCTCCTATAATTCACCCCTACACTTT. The rearrangement uses TRBV20-1 and TRBJ1-6; unclear D gene. The CDR3 spans 15 residues. Germline V gene sequence: CDR1 DFQATT, CDR2 SNEGSKA (reference sequence).

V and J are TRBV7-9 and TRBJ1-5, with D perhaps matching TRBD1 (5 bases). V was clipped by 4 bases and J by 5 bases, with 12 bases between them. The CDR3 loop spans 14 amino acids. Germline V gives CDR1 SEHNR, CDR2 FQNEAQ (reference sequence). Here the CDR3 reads CASSSGVGDQPQHF. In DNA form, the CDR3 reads TGTGCCAGCAGCTCGGGGGTAGGGGATCAGCCCCAGCATTTT.

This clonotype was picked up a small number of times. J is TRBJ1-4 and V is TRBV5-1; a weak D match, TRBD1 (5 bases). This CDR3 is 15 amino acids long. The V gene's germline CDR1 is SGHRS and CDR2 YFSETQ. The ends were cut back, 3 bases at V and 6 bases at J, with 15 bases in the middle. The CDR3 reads CASSSGTGSDEKLFF. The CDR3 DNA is TGCGCCAGCAGCTCGGGGACGGGCTCGGATGAAAAACTGTTTTTT.